This TCR beta chain stems from a study of OX40 agonist ivuxolimab in advanced cancers. The cohort excluded patients with autoimmune disease history or systemic immunosuppression. Baseline was the first blood sampling point, followed by cycle 4 day 1 and cycle 7 day 1. This clone occurred a few times. Its antigen is unknown. Germline V gene data show CDR1 as GTSNPN and CDR2 as SVGIG (reference sequence). The CDR3 runs to 12 residues. Deletions cut 0 bases from V and 8 bases from J, with 10 bases between. General observations from the study: Average numbers of expanded clones were greater in CD8+ T cells than in CD4+. At 0.1 to 3.0 mg/kg, CD4+ and CD8+ blood T cells expanded clonally by week 6.

Profiling relied on immunoSEQ multiplex PCR, and the TCRdb table lists in-frame clones only, not all of them. The sample lists under 80,000 clones, about 85% occurring once. This TCR came from an adult with an advanced solid tumor such as melanoma, head and neck, liver or kidney cancer. This chain links TRBV30 with TRBJ1-2, with unresolved D. The sample here was CD4+ or CD8+ T cells sorted from blood, taken in a trial of the OX40 agonist ivuxolimab. The CDR3 loop reads CAWSVVSVGYTF. The DNA for the CDR3 is TGTGCCTGGAGTGTAGTATCAGTCGGCTACACCTTC.